Below are 19 T cell receptor beta chains sequenced from a single sample in a study of neoadjuvant anti-PD-1 for oral cavity cancer. TCRdb's copy holds only in-frame clones and misses some; the assay was immunoSEQ multiplex PCR. The sample has 12,000 or so clones, around 60% seen once; the top ten hold about 6.5%. The sequencing here drew on tumor tissue, taken before nivolumab (anti-PD-1) treatment. Source of these receptors: a person between 35 and 79 years old with oral cavity squamous cell carcinoma. The donor label of this sample is uncertain.

The chain uses TRBV28 and TRBJ2-4, with TRBD2 matching over 8 bases. The CDR3 is 14 amino acids. Germline values: CDR1 MDHEN, CDR2 SYDVKM. V shed 10 bases, J shed 1 base, and the junction held 6 bases outside the gene matches. The CDR3 sequence: CATAGGGAKNIQYF. The CDR3 region has the DNA TGTGCCACCGCTGGCGGGGGGGCCAAAAACATTCAGTACTTC. Looking up the rest from reference TRBV28 and TRBJ2-4 gives the full variable domain: DVKVTQSSRYLVKRTGEKVFLECVQDMDHENMFWYRQDPGLGLRLIYFSYDVKMKEKGDIPEGYSVSREKKERFSLILESASTNQTSMYLCATAGGGAKNIQYFGAGTRLSVL.

This clone appeared a few times. The chain joins TRBV7-9 to TRBJ2-5; D not resolved. The V and J ends lost 7 bases and 4 bases respectively, with 7 bases between them. Germline V CDR1 and CDR2: SEHNR, FQNEAQ (reference sequence). This CDR3 is built from 11 residues. CDR3 sequence reads: CASILIETQYF. CDR3 bases: TGTGCCAGCATTCTCATAGAGACCCAGTACTTC.

This clone has just one count. This chain uses TRBV30 with TRBJ1-6; no clear D gene. CDR3 length equals 12 residues. V lost 0 bases to trimming and J lost 9 bases, with 6 bases between them. Germline V gene sequence: CDR1 GTSNPN, CDR2 SVGIG (reference sequence). The CDR3 protein is CAWSVRGSPLHF. The CDR3 bases are TGTGCCTGGAGTGTACGCGGTTCACCCCTCCACTTT.

J is TRBJ2-2 and V is TRBV6-5, with 11 nucleotides matching TRBD1. Trimming removed 6 bases from V and 3 bases from J; junction bases left unmatched: 0. This CDR3 comprises 14 residues. Per the germline V gene, CDR1 is MNHEY and CDR2 is SVGAGI. The CDR3 DNA reads TGTGCCAGCAGGGGACAGGGGGACACCGGGGAGCTGTTTTTT. It specifies CASRGQGDTGELFF.

The rearrangement uses TRBV5-1 and TRBJ1-3; D is possibly TRBD1 (5 bases). The V and J ends lost 0 bases and 0 bases respectively, with 10 bases between them. CDR3 length: 16 amino acids. CDR1 is SGHRS, CDR2 YFSETQ, per germline. The CDR3 reads CASSLEGTRSGNTIYF. CDR3 sequence (DNA): TGCGCCAGCAGCTTGGAGGGGACCCGCTCTGGAAACACCATATATTTT.

The rearrangement uses TRBV5-1 and TRBJ1-4; TRBD1 matches 7 bases. CDR3 length equals 16 residues. The trim removed 5 bases at V and 0 bases at J, leaving 7 bases unmatched. From germline, CDR1 is SGHRS and CDR2 YFSETQ. CDR3 nucleotides: TGCGCCAGCAGAAGACAGGGACAAGCAACTAATGAAAAACTGTTTTTT. It encodes CASRRQGQATNEKLFF.

This clone has more than one count but fewer than ten. V and J are TRBV7-6 and TRBJ2-5, with D perhaps given as TRBD1 or TRBD2 (5 bases each). This CDR3 region has 15 residues. V was trimmed by 3 bases and J by 5 bases, leaving 16 bases between them. Germline V gene sequence: CDR1 SGHVS, CDR2 FNYEAQ. The CDR3 loop reads CASSLGVEVWETQYF. The CDR3 DNA is TGTGCCAGCAGCTTGGGGGTAGAGGTGTGGGAGACCCAGTACTTC.

In its sample, this clone is medium-sized (0.01 to 0.1%). The chain employs TRBV7-2 and TRBJ2-1, with D perhaps matching TRBD1 (5 bases). V was shortened by 4 bases and J by 10 bases, with 17 bases between the two germline ends. Germline V gene data show CDR1 as SGHTA and CDR2 as FQGNSA. The CDR3 has 14 amino acids. The CDR3 region has the DNA TGTGCCAGCAGCTCCCAGGGCGACCTCGGGGAGCAGTTCTTC. This sequence encodes CASSSQGDLGEQFF.

This rearrangement joins TRBV7-3 to TRBJ1-2; 8 nucleotides align to TRBD1. J lost 9 bases, V lost 5 bases, and 8 bases had no gene match. The CDR3 totals 13 residues. Germline lookup yields CDR1 SGHTA and CDR2 FQGTGA. The CDR3 region is CASSPDRGNSYTF. The CDR3 region has the DNA TGTGCCAGCAGCCCAGACAGGGGTAATAGCTACACCTTC.

J is TRBJ2-2 and V is TRBV11-2; the D gene could be TRBD1 or TRBD2 (5 bases each). The germline V and J ends were trimmed by 5 bases and 6 bases, with 16 bases remaining between them. There are 15 residues in the CDR3. Looked up from germline, CDR1 is SGHAT and CDR2 is FQNNGV. This chain's CDR3 is CASSRGASQSGELFF. The DNA for the CDR3 is TGTGCCAGCAGCAGAGGGGCTAGTCAGTCCGGGGAGCTGTTTTTT.

This clone showed up just a few times. This chain links TRBV19 with TRBJ2-2, with D perhaps being TRBD1 or TRBD2 (5 bases each). V was clipped by 5 bases and J by 6 bases, with 10 bases between them. This CDR3 is 13 amino acids long. Germline lookup yields CDR1 LNHDA and CDR2 SQIVND (reference sequence). The CDR3 nucleotides are TGTGCCAGTAGTGCCCAGGGAGCCGGGGAGCTGTTTTTT. It specifies CASSAQGAGELFF.

This rearrangement joins TRBV5-1 to TRBJ2-1, with D possibly being TRBD2 (5 bases). CDR1 and CDR2 (germline): SGHRS, YFSETQ. CDR3 size: 14 residues. Between the trimmed V and J ends, which lost 7 bases and 2 bases, there was a span of 13 bases. DNA for the CDR3: TGCGCCAGCCAGGACTCTTTAACCTACAATGAGCAGTTCTTC. Translating it yields CASQDSLTYNEQFF.

This clone was seen more than once but under ten times. The chain combines TRBV28 with TRBJ1-2; TRBD1 is a possible D gene (6 bases). The CDR3 spans 14 residues. In germline, CDR1 is MDHEN, CDR2 SYDVKM. Trimming pared 6 bases from V and 8 bases from J, leaving 19 bases between. The chain's CDR3 is CASRPPGQLTGYTF. CDR3 DNA sequence: TGTGCCAGCAGACCACCCGGACAGCTCACCGGCTACACCTTC.

The chain recombines TRBV6-1 with TRBJ2-1; 9 nucleotides align to TRBD1. Per germline, CDR1 MNHNS and CDR2 SASEGT. This CDR3 spans 13 amino acids. Germline trimming cut 8 bases from V and 8 bases from J; bases unmatched to any gene: 7. The CDR3 is CASSGTGLHEQFF. The CDR3 bases are TGTGCCAGCTCCGGGACAGGGCTCCATGAGCAGTTCTTC.

This chain connects TRBV6-1 to TRBJ2-5; 7 bases align to TRBD2. Unmatched junction bases numbered 10, after V lost 7 bases and J lost 2 bases. The germline gives CDR1 MNHNS, CDR2 SASEGT. This CDR3 comprises 15 residues. CDR3 region: CASTPGLKNQETQYF. CDR3 DNA sequence: TGTGCCAGCACTCCGGGACTAAAAAATCAAGAGACCCAGTACTTC.

This clone was counted only a few times. V gene TRBV2 combines with J gene TRBJ2-1; D possibly corresponds to TRBD2 (6 bases). This CDR3 is built from 13 residues. Deletions cut 11 bases from V and 9 bases from J, with 20 bases between. Germline V gene data show CDR1 as SNHLY and CDR2 as FYNNEI. The DNA for the CDR3 is TGTGCCCGCGGCGTGGGACTGCGGGGTGAGCAGTTCTTC. It is translated as CARGVGLRGEQFF.

The V and J genes are TRBV5-1 and TRBJ1-1, with TRBD1 identical over 7 bases. Germline V CDR1 and CDR2: SGHRS, YFSETQ. Trimming took 2 bases from V and 4 from J; bases not matched to a gene: 5. CDR3 length: 14 residues. CDR3 in DNA: TGCGCCAGCAGCTTCGAGGGGGCGGTCACTGAAGCTTTCTTT. Translation gives CASSFEGAVTEAFF.

V gene TRBV2 combines with J gene TRBJ2-7; 8 bases map to TRBD2. Looked up from germline, CDR1 is SNHLY and CDR2 is FYNNEI. CDR3 size: 15 residues. V shed 0 bases, J shed 7 bases, and the junction held 8 bases outside the gene matches. DNA for the CDR3: TGTGCCAGCAGTGAAGCGCTCGGGGCGGGAGGTGAGCAGTACTTC. It codes for CASSEALGAGGEQYF.

The chain carries TRBV5-1 and TRBJ1-5; 8 nucleotides align to TRBD1. Germline loops: CDR1 SGHRS, CDR2 YFSETQ. The CDR3 loop spans 15 amino acids. Losses at the gene ends were 4 bases for V and 2 bases for J; bases not matched to a gene: 5. The CDR3 region has the DNA TGCGCCAGCAGCGTTGGGACAGGAGGCAATCAGCCCCAGCATTTT. This encodes CASSVGTGGNQPQHF.